Described below is a single T cell receptor (beta chain) sequence and its context. This clone was seen only a few times. Its antigen remains undetermined. Base qualities are missing; no much larger clone stands one base away. Library construction relied on the immunoSEQ multiplex PCR assay. For the multiplex PCR, a mixture combining 60 forward primers for TCR Vbeta segments and 13 reverse primers for TCR Jbeta segments was used. The CDR3 region of rearranged TCR beta genes was amplified from genomic DNA with a multiplex PCR assay. On the Illumina HiSeq System, the amplified TCR beta libraries were sequenced as 87-base-pair reads. The study's own analysis went as follows. A later analysis counted 65 million to 90 million unique TCR beta chains across the 550 to 750 repertoires, and roughly 9.9 million of these chains were shared by at least two donors. Raw reads were error-corrected and collapsed into unique sequences by a nearest-neighbor algorithm in which closely related sequences were merged to remove PCR and sequencing errors. CDR3 sequences were aligned to IMGT reference sequences to assign V, D and J gene segments. For a sequence to be retained, a match of at least six nucleotides to both a V gene segment and a J gene segment was required. A rearrangement counted as productive if the CDR3 had no stop codons and remained in frame with V and J, and every other rearrangement counted as non-productive. Following IMGT convention, CDR3 was defined as the stretch from the second conserved V-encoded cysteine to the conserved J-encoded phenylalanine. The earlier analysis of about 570 of the donors excluded any sequence lacking an unambiguous match to a single V gene segment. In an earlier analysis of 587 of the donors, a V segment was called functional when productive rearrangements were above 56.7%, and segregating when the standard deviation between donors exceeded 5%. A statistical classification framework was developed to diagnose cytomegalovirus status using the catalog of TCR beta chain sequences. V and J gene assignment, in a later analysis, came from comparing TCR nucleotide sequences with IMGT/GENE-DB human TR gene sequences. A later analysis assigned CDR3 sequences and most-parsimonious VDJ recombination scenarios with the TCRdist pipeline. In a later analysis, every TCR beta chain was defined by the combination of its CDR3 amino acid sequence and its V-gene family, and reads without a unique V-gene family were dropped. A later analysis removed several hundred highly shared, low-generation-probability nucleotide sequences to deal with suspected cross-contamination and a sequencing artifact. In a later analysis, a clonal expansion index was calculated for each public chain from normalized within-repertoire ranks of inferred template counts. In a later analysis, generation probabilities were computed with a VDJ recombination model fitted to out-of-frame rearrangements, and the resulting probabilities were checked against IGoR. Hypergeometric tests were used in a later analysis to score TCR-TCR, TCR-HLA and TCR-CMV co-occurrence, with a repertoire-size bias correction applied to the TCR pairs. To estimate false discovery rates, a later analysis permuted the HLA or CMV assignments 20 times. In a later analysis, co-occurring TCRs were grouped with DBSCAN, and TCRdist sequence similarity was added when clustering was performed within HLA-allele-positive subsets. Repertoires with fewer than 30,000 or more than 120,000 public chains were left out of co-occurrence clustering, as were about five repertoires with anomalous nucleotide sharing. Here the immuneACCESS table is served through TCRdb, limited to in-frame sequences with V and J called. Missing clones are a known gap in these copies; in checked studies unresolved V genes cover under half, and the rest lacks a known reason. V and J calls and clone size come straight from that table; D and trimming were deduced from the DNA. A total of about 120,000 clones appear in this sample, 80% to 90% of them only once. The top ten clonotypes cover 1.5% to 2% of the sample.

The cohort was made up of approximately 670 healthy bone marrow donors. Cohort members were all nominally healthy when sampled, although unrecorded immune exposures were likely present. The donor tested CMV seronegative, placing the donor among the approximately 360 seronegative members of the cohort. A peripheral blood sample was provided by each donor, and peripheral blood mononuclear cells were used for TCR beta sequencing. Genomic DNA extraction from the blood cell samples was performed with the Qiagen DNeasy Blood Extraction Kit. The data stem from a study of cytomegalovirus exposure and HLA in healthy donors (dated by TCRdb to between 2016 and 2019). In terms of the full investigation: According to an earlier analysis of a few hundred of the donors, about 179 million T cells yielded some 110 million unique TCR beta sequences and around 300 Gb of sequence data. The study aimed to test whether cataloging public T cell receptors could reveal signatures of past pathogen exposure. HLA typing included class I and class II loci at four-digit resolution. A later genetic analysis used genome-wide SNP genotypes for about 60% of the roughly 700 donors, treating that subset as a discovery cohort. Donor age, sex, ethnicity and CMV serostatus were compiled together with the repertoire data. Five DR-DQ haplotypes were handled as single units for association and clustering because linkage in the cohort was strong. To predict cytomegalovirus infection status, the study combined high-throughput TCR immunosequencing, statistical association of individual TCRs with disease status, and machine learning. Typing coverage varied by locus: roughly 620-640 donors for A, B, C, DRB1 and DQB1; approximately 560 for DQA1; more than 600 for DPA1; approximately 470 for DPB1. An earlier analysis of 587 of the donors used high-throughput TCR beta sequencing to judge whether each TCR beta V gene segment behaved as functional or pseudogenic. The study used immunosequencing to profile the T cell repertoires of some 600 subjects and linked those repertoires to cytomegalovirus serostatus. A later analysis re-analyzed previously published TCR beta repertoires from hundreds of donors and added high-resolution HLA genotyping to study TCR occurrence patterns. Every repertoire in the discovery cohort had been generated on one and the same sequencing platform. Of the roughly 400 genotyped donors, roughly 76% were placed in the genetic ancestry cluster associated with self-reported Caucasian donors. Among roughly 400 genotyped donors of the cohort, an average of 235,054 unique TCR beta nucleotide sequences were sequenced per donor, about a sixth of them non-productive. Along with the approximately 700-subject first cohort, a separate validation cohort of over a hundred different subjects was used. Rather than drawing on any new phenotypic data, the later analysis identified candidate immune exposures from TCR beta sequences and the way those sequences occurred across donors. Around 330 gigabases of sequencing data and 70 million to 95 million unique TCR sequences made up an early release that covered nearly 650 HLA-typed donors. Here is what the overall study found, with its caveats: Linkage disequilibrium might explain the correlated functional status among segregating V segments, but an unknown experimental factor could not be ruled out. Presence/absence analyses assumed roughly uniform sequencing depth across donors, an assumption that may not hold. Three of the identified cytomegalovirus-associated TCR beta chains were confirmed in vitro to be specific for cytomegalovirus antigens. In a later analysis, several top co-occurrence clusters were reported to appear linked to parvovirus B19, influenza, CMV and Epstein-Barr virus. A later analysis found that TCR association rates varied across HLA loci, with DRB1 alleles showing the most associated TCRs and HLA-C alleles the fewest. Assigning TCR associations to individual alleles was difficult when HLA alleles, especially DR and DQ, strongly co-occurred. About 15 rarely observed V segments, including chromosome 9 orphons, were excluded from the earlier analysis of several hundred of the donors because counts were too low. HLA typing was unavailable for some donors at each locus, so association tests used only the typed subset. The cohort was sequenced for TCR beta chains only, and without alpha or paired-chain data the features that could be detected were limited. The authors suggested that the approach could potentially be generalized to other disease states and immunological phenotypes. The only immune exposure information available for the cohort was CMV serostatus. In a later analysis, HLA-associated TCR beta chains showed more clonal expansion and lower generation probabilities than non-associated chains that were equally common. Most TCR sequences were seen in very few donors, while some public TCRs were found in many individuals. The classifier was reported to diagnose cytomegalovirus status with high specificity and sensitivity in both the original and validation cohorts. A later analysis found that most CMV-associated TCR beta chains appeared HLA-restricted, with HLA associations seemingly driven largely by CMV exposure. Specific HLA alleles were associated with 15,000 to 20,000 TCR beta sequences at a false discovery rate of 0.05 in a later analysis. A further reported finding was that TCR beta sequences accurately predicted the HLA-A and HLA-B alleles for most subjects in the first cohort. An earlier analysis of around 600 of the donors showed that most TCR beta V segments appeared in productive rearrangements either about 87% or about 30% of the time, which broadly matched IMGT annotations. A later genetic analysis reported fewer N-insertions in productive TCRs among donors in an Asian-associated ancestry cluster than the roughly 690-donor mean. The study gave a list of some 150 TCR beta chains associated with cytomegalovirus. A group of highly shared sequence variants was considered likely to be a technical artifact of the sequencing pipeline. A later genetic analysis associated a missense DCLRE1C variant with V-gene and J-gene trimming of TCR beta chains, and an independent cohort replicated the association. Some IMGT-functional V segments, including TRBV6-2 and TRBV6-3, could not be distinguished by the 87-base-pair reads and were therefore excluded.

Here V drops 2 bases and J drops 2 bases, and the junction holds 7 bases not matched to any gene. CDR1 and CDR2, per the germline V gene (reference sequence), are GTSNPN and SVGIG. The CDR3 numbers 17 residues from cysteine through phenylalanine. Only the CDR3 region is kept as DNA, spanning 51 bases read in frame from base 1. The V and J genes are TRBV30 and TRBJ2-3; TRBD2 matches 13 bases in the middle. The sequenced material came from PBMCs. This receptor was obtained from a man in his forties in good health and CMV-seronegative. In nucleotides, the sequence is TGTGCCTGGAGTATCCCGGGACTAGCGGGGCTCACAGATACGCAGTATTTT. The translation is CAWSIPGLAGLTDTQYF.